One and the same sample provided the 10 T cell receptor beta chains below, sequenced in a study of shared clonotypes between healthy human individuals. TCRdb's copy holds only in-frame clones and misses some; the assay was immunoSEQ multiplex PCR. The sample consists of approximately 600,000 clones, around 96% of them appearing once. Naive CD8 cells lacked CD45RO and underwent positive selection for CCR7, leaving out terminally differentiated effector memory CD45RA+ cells. Specimen: naive CD8+ T cells sorted from blood. The receptors were gathered from a woman aged 30 to 39 in good health.

This clone was seen only once. The V call is TRBV9, the J call TRBJ1-3, with D possibly TRBD1 on 6 matching bases. This CDR3 contains 14 residues. V lost 3 bases to trimming and J lost 0 bases, with 7 bases between them. From germline, CDR1 is SGDLS and CDR2 YYNGEE. CDR3 in amino acids: CASSGGGSGNTIYF. The CDR3 DNA sequence: TGTGCCAGCAGCGGAGGGGGCTCTGGAAACACCATATATTTT.

For the CDR3, the DNA is TGCGCCAGCAGCTGGAGGGACGCAGAGCAGTTCTTC. Its protein product is CASSWRDAEQFF. The chain couples TRBV5-1 to TRBJ2-1; possible D gene TRBD2, 6 bases. Trimming took 3 bases from V and 10 from J, leaving 11 bases between them. The V gene's germline CDR1 is SGHRS and CDR2 YFSETQ. This CDR3 is built from 12 residues.

The chain combines TRBV7-2 with TRBJ1-2; TRBD1 aligns across 7 bases. In germline, CDR1 is SGHTA, CDR2 FQGNSA. This CDR3 spans 16 amino acids. V lost 1 base to trimming and J lost 5 bases; unmatched junction nucleotides: 10. This CDR3 reads CASSLVDGTEGYGYTF. CDR3 nucleotide sequence: TGTGCCAGCAGCTTAGTCGATGGGACAGAGGGATATGGCTACACCTTC.

The CDR3 is CASSAAGGSYEQYF. The CDR3 nucleotides are TGTGCCAGTAGTGCAGCGGGAGGTTCCTACGAGCAGTACTTC. The chain employs TRBV19 and TRBJ2-5; 9 positions agree with TRBD2. The DNA matches TRBJ2-7 better at its end, which makes the J call doubtful. This CDR3 comprises 14 residues. Germline V gives CDR1 LNHDA, CDR2 SQIVND (reference sequence).

V gene TRBV27 combines with J gene TRBJ2-1, with 8 bases matching TRBD1. With V trimmed by 6 bases and J by 7 bases, 11 bases remained unmatched. Germline values: CDR1 MNHEY, CDR2 SMNVEV (reference sequence). The CDR3 consists of 15 residues. CDR3: CASRSVGTGLNEQFF. DNA of the CDR3: TGTGCCAGCAGGTCTGTGGGGACAGGACTTAATGAGCAGTTCTTC.

The chain uses TRBV27 and TRBJ2-5; 11 bases fit TRBD2. The junction had 3 bases not matched to a gene; V was cut back by 2 bases and J by 4 bases. CDR1 is MNHEY, CDR2 SMNVEV, per germline (reference sequence). This CDR3 is 15 amino acids long. The CDR3 DNA follows: TGTGCCAGCAGTTTAGGGACTAGCGGAGGAGAGACCCAGTACTTC. Translation gives CASSLGTSGGETQYF.

The chain couples TRBV5-1 to TRBJ2-5; 8 nucleotides line up with TRBD2. The tail of the sequence fits TRBJ2-7 better, so the J call may be wrong. Germline V gene sequence: CDR1 SGHRS, CDR2 YFSETQ. There are 15 residues in the CDR3. The CDR3 nucleotides read TGCGCCAGCAGCTTGGAACTAGCGGACTCCTACGAGCAGTACTTC. Translating gives CASSLELADSYEQYF.

With regard to this clone: A junction boundary mismatches the germline segment, possibly from a read error. V usage is TRBV28 and J usage is TRBJ1-5, with D possibly being TRBD1 (5 bases). From germline, CDR1 is MDHEN and CDR2 SYDVKM. This CDR3 is built from 15 residues. CDR3 DNA: TGTGCCAGCAGGCTACGGGACGGCGGCAACCAGCCCCAGCATTTT. Translation gives CASRLRDGGNQPQHF.

The chain links TRBV28 to TRBJ2-5; 13 nucleotides agree with TRBD2. CDR3 length: 17 amino acids. The V and J ends lost 4 bases and 2 bases, in that order; junction bases with no gene match: 7. CDR1 MDHEN and CDR2 SYDVKM come from the germline V gene. The chain's CDR3 is CASSSGLAGALQETQYF. CDR3 bases: TGTGCCAGCAGTTCCGGACTAGCGGGAGCTTTACAAGAGACCCAGTACTTC.

J is TRBJ1-1 and V is TRBV19; TRBD1 might be the D (5 bases). Germline V gene sequence: CDR1 LNHDA, CDR2 SQIVND (reference sequence). The V end lost 7 bases, the J end lost 4 bases, and 10 bases lay between the germline ends. This CDR3 comprises 12 residues. The CDR3 protein is CASTGGITEAFF. CDR3 coding DNA: TGTGCCAGTACGGGGGGGATCACTGAAGCTTTCTTT.